This TCR beta chain was profiled in a study of blood T cells in healthy people across ages. CDR1 is MNHNS and CDR2 is SASEGT in the germline V gene. The CDR3 totals 14 residues. With respect to this clonotype: Its antigen remains unidentified. The junction departs from the called germline gene at one end, perhaps through a read error.

The people who gave samples were healthy Caucasians from Russia, aged 6 to 90. Every sample gave at least 5 micrograms of total RNA when it was extracted. Study-level results: Roughly linearly, TCR beta diversity per million T cells fell as age increased. Long-lived donors carried more naive CD4+ cells and greater diversity than aged donors.

The second PCR ran about 6 to 11 cycles with a sample-barcoded 5' primer and J-beta primers. TCRdb reprocessed the 5' RACE reads via MiXCR and lists one record per CDR3 protein. The table shows roughly 900,000 distinct CDR3 sequences, with about 30% occurring only once. The rearrangement uses TRBV6-1 and TRBJ1-1, with 7 bases identical to TRBD1. This sequence originates from a woman aged 80 or over in good health. The material sequenced was blood. This CDR3 reads CASTRTGLNTGAFF. The CDR3 DNA follows: TGTGCCAGCACCAGGACAGGCCTGAACACTGGAGCTTTCTTT.